Sequencing of this T cell receptor (beta chain) was carried out in a study of T cell clonotyping in hematopoietic cell transplantation. Study background: Cytoreduction preceded collection of pretransplant recipient samples.

Concerning this clone itself: As yet, its antigen is unknown.

This CDR3 has 15 amino acids. Germline-derived CDR1 and CDR2 are SGHDN and FVKESK. The J segment lost 4 bases and the V segment lost 3 bases, leaving 4 bases of the junction unmatched. General study points: Recipient TCR diversity dropped after transplant; expanded clonotypes rose from day 30 to 180. Few recipient clonotypes overlapped donors; over 95% were de novo at given depth.

Time point meaning: recipient sample about 28 days before transplant, after cytoreduction. Samples: about 28 days before transplant, then days 30, 100 and 180 after. Profiling relied on immunoSEQ multiplex PCR, and the TCRdb table lists in-frame clones only, not all of them. Of 45,000 or so clones in the sample, approximately 82% were seen once. The clonotype was recovered from a man in his 60s with myelodysplastic syndrome. Some clones in this sample may be carry-over from other donors' samples. The chain employs TRBV14 and TRBJ2-7, with 12 bases lining up with TRBD1. Sequences were derived from peripheral blood mononuclear cells, sampled before stem cell transplant. The CDR3 here is CASSQGTGGRYEQYF. CDR3 DNA: TGTGCCAGCAGCCAGGGGACAGGGGGCAGGTACGAGCAGTACTTC.